Below, 27 T cell receptor beta chains from the same sample are listed, as sequenced in a study of T cell repertoires in cytomegalovirus infection. MiXCR, run by TCRdb on the reads, gives a single entry per CDR3 protein. The data contain some 900,000 distinct CDR3 sequences, approximately 32% of them singletons. Their specific antigens are unknown. Specimen: cultured CD8+ T cells from PBMCs, collected from culture after CMV antigen stimulation. Every receptor here comes from a human donor in good health (CMV status not recorded). Some clones in this sample may be carry-over from other donors' samples.

This clonotype was counted at least ten times. The rearrangement links TRBV4-1 to TRBJ2-3; TRBD2 agrees at 8 bases. J gave up 2 bases and V 1 base, and 11 bases lay outside the gene matches. The CDR3 runs to 18 residues. Germline values: CDR1 MGHRA, CDR2 YSYEKL. The CDR3 is CASSQVPLGSGVTDTQYF. Written as DNA, the CDR3 is TGCGCCAGCAGCCAAGTCCCCCTGGGTAGCGGGGTCACAGATACGCAGTATTTT.

This clonotype was observed a handful of times. CDR3 protein: CASSLGAYVETQYF. In nucleotides, the CDR3 is TGTGCCAGCAGCCTCGGGGCGTATGTGGAGACCCAGTACTTC. The chain links TRBV7-6 to TRBJ2-5; TRBD1 or TRBD2 may be the D gene (5 bases each). The CDR3 is 14 residues long. From germline, CDR1 is SGHVS and CDR2 FNYEAQ. Trimming pared 5 bases from V and 5 bases from J, leaving 15 bases between. Together with reference TRBV7-6 and TRBJ2-5, the CDR3 gives the full variable domain: GAGVSQSPRYKVTKRGQDVALRCDPISGHVSLYWYRQALGQGPEFLTYFNYEAQQDKSGLPNDRFSAERPEGSISTLTIQRTEQRDSAMYRCASSLGAYVETQYFGPGTRLLVL.

Worth noting for this clonotype: At one end the junction does not follow the germline gene, possibly because of a read error. This chain connects TRBV7-6 to TRBJ2-5; TRBD2 aligns across 8 bases. This CDR3 contains 15 residues. Germline CDR1 is SGHVS and CDR2 is FNYEAQ. In nucleotides, the CDR3 is TGTGCTAGCAGCTCCTCAAGCGGGGGTCTGTGGGACCAGTACTTC. Encoded protein: CASSSSSGGLWDQYF.

This clonotype was counted ten times or more. The chain links TRBV6-6 to TRBJ1-5; 12 bases align to TRBD1. The CDR3 spans 19 residues. CDR1 and CDR2 from the germline V gene are MNHNY and SVGAGI (reference sequence). J was trimmed by 0 bases and V by 4 bases; bases with no gene match: 10. The CDR3 bases are TGTGCCAGCAGTTTCATAGGGACAGGGGGCGGGTATAGCAATCAGCCCCAGCATTTT. This encodes CASSFIGTGGGYSNQPQHF.

The chain joins TRBV6-6 to TRBJ2-1; D possibly corresponds to TRBD1 (5 bases). Germline loops: CDR1 MNHNY, CDR2 SVGAGI (reference sequence). Trimming left V 6 bases short and J 6 bases short, with 18 bases between. The CDR3 consists of 15 residues. Here the CDR3 DNA reads TGTGCCAGCAGAGCTGGTCAGGGCATCATCAATGAGCAGTTCTTC. Translation: CASRAGQGIINEQFF.

The V gene is TRBV5-4, the J gene TRBJ2-1, with a tentative D call TRBD1 (6 bases). Trimming left V 6 bases short and J 4 bases short, with 11 bases between. Germline loops: CDR1 SGHNT, CDR2 YYREEE (reference sequence). This CDR3 spans 13 amino acids. CDR3 coding DNA: TGTGCCAGCATGGAAGGGGGTTACAATGAGCAGTTCTTC. Translation gives CASMEGGYNEQFF.

For this clonotype: The missing conserved phenylalanine or tryptophan at the end of this CDR3 makes a read error likely. The rearrangement joins TRBV7-6 to TRBJ1-1; 9 bases align to TRBD1. Germline trimming cut 5 bases from V and 1 base from J; bases unmatched to any gene: 8. CDR3 length: 16 amino acids. Germline V CDR1 and CDR2: SGHVS, FNYEAQ. CDR3 amino acids: CASSGAPGQGNTEAFS. CDR3 bases: TGTGCCAGCAGCGGTGCGCCGGGACAGGGGAACACTGAAGCTTTCTCT.

The rearrangement joins TRBV25-1 to TRBJ1-1; 8 nucleotides align to TRBD1. V trimming: 5 bases; J trimming: 5 bases; junction bases outside the gene matches: 7. This CDR3 region has 14 residues. Germline loops: CDR1 MGHDK, CDR2 SYGVNS. CDR3 coding DNA: TGTGCCAGCAGTTTCTCAGGGGGCAAGACTGAAGCTTTCTTT. It codes for CASSFSGGKTEAFF.

V is TRBV6-2 or TRBV6-3 and J is TRBJ1-5; D call uncertain. Germline-derived CDR1 and CDR2 are MNHEY and SVGEGT. V lost 7 bases, J lost 2 bases, and 18 bases lay in between. The CDR3 sequence is 16 residues long. CDR3 nucleotide sequence: TGTGCCAGCACAGTTACCGGCTCGGGCGGCAATCAGCCCCAGCATTTT. It codes for CASTVTGSGGNQPQHF.

The CDR3 DNA is TGTGCCAGCAGTTACTCCCCTCAGGGGGTAGAGAATTCACCCCTCCACTTT. Translated: CASSYSPQGVENSPLHF. The chain has TRBV6-6 and TRBJ1-6; 7 positions agree with TRBD1. CDR1 MNHNY and CDR2 SVGAGI come from the germline V gene (reference sequence). This CDR3 is built from 17 residues. Trimming at V came to 0 bases and at J to 7 bases, leaving 9 bases not matched to a gene.

As concerns this clonotype: A read error is possible here, since a much larger clone lies one base away. The CDR3 does not end in the conserved phenylalanine or tryptophan, so this is likely a read error. This chain connects TRBV10-3 to TRBJ1-2; tentative D call: TRBD1 (6 bases). Looked up from germline, CDR1 is ENHRY and CDR2 is SYGVKD. The V end was cut by 4 bases, the J end by 2 bases, with 20 bases between. The CDR3 covers 17 residues. The CDR3 loop is CAISALQGYPSNYGYTI. CDR3 DNA: TGTGCCATCAGTGCCTTACAGGGTTACCCTTCCAACTATGGCTACACCATC.

The chain is built from TRBV10-3 and TRBJ1-1, with a tentative D call TRBD1 (6 bases). CDR1 and CDR2 from the germline V gene are ENHRY and SYGVKD. Trimming removed 7 bases from V and 3 bases from J, with 9 bases in between. This CDR3 comprises 12 residues. CDR3 protein: CAIKGGYTEAFF. DNA of the CDR3: TGTGCCATCAAAGGGGGTTACACTGAAGCTTTCTTT.

This clonotype was counted a few times. The chain has TRBV29-1 and TRBJ2-1; D possibly corresponds to TRBD2 (6 bases). The CDR3 is 17 amino acids. The germline V gene has CDR1 SQVTM and CDR2 ANQGSEA. V lost 3 bases to trimming and J lost 7 bases, with 25 bases between them. The CDR3 region has the DNA TGCAGCGTTGAGGCCCGGGGGACTCCTACGATCAGGAATGAGCAGTTCTTC. It specifies CSVEARGTPTIRNEQFF.

The V call is TRBV7-9, the J call TRBJ2-7; 11 nucleotides line up with TRBD1. This CDR3 region has 16 residues. Germline V CDR1 and CDR2: SEHNR, FQNEAQ (reference sequence). V dropped 4 bases and J dropped 7; count of bases not matched to a gene: 12. In nucleotides, the CDR3 is TGTGCCAGCAGCTCCCCCCCGGGACAGGGGGTGAGGGAGCAGTACTTC. This codes for CASSSPPGQGVREQYF.

This clonotype appeared many times. The chain uses TRBV6-1 and TRBJ1-6; D gene ambiguous. The CDR3 is 13 amino acids. Trimming removed 8 bases at V and 8 bases at J, with 13 bases between. Per germline, CDR1 MNHNS and CDR2 SASEGT. CDR3 in amino acids: CASFGSHYSPLHF. DNA for the CDR3: TGTGCCAGCTTCGGGTCCCATTATTCACCCCTCCACTTT.

The chain couples TRBV12-3 or TRBV12-4 to TRBJ1-1; D remains ambiguous. With 5 bases removed from V and 0 bases from J, the gap between germline ends came to 10 bases. The CDR3 covers 14 residues. CDR3 sequence reads: CASSPHGMNTEAFF. For the CDR3, the DNA is TGTGCCAGCAGTCCGCACGGGATGAACACTGAAGCTTTCTTT.

This clonotype was counted at least ten times. The J gene is TRBJ2-2, the V gene TRBV7-8; 7 bases map to TRBD2. The CDR3 covers 17 residues. Germline V gene data show CDR1 as SGHVS and CDR2 as FQNEAQ. After removal of 4 bases from V and 3 bases from J, the junction contained 11 bases not matched to a gene. This chain's CDR3 is CASSSRGEVGDTGELFF. As DNA, the CDR3 is TGTGCCAGCAGCTCCCGGGGGGAAGTAGGAGACACCGGGGAGCTGTTTTTT.

Many counts were recorded for this clonotype. This chain joins TRBV7-2 and TRBJ2-1, with 12 bases lining up with TRBD2. Trimming at V came to 3 bases and at J to 1 base, leaving 7 bases not matched to a gene. The CDR3 is 18 residues long. Per the germline V gene, CDR1 is SGHTA and CDR2 is FQGNSA. The CDR3 protein is CASSLPSGGDRSYNEQFF. The CDR3 DNA reads TGTGCCAGCAGCTTGCCTAGCGGGGGGGATAGGTCCTACAATGAGCAGTTCTTC. Using reference TRBV7-2 and TRBJ2-1 for the parts outside the CDR3, the full variable domain is GAGVSQSPSNKVTEKGKDVELRCDPISGHTALYWYRQSLGQGLEFLIYFQGNSAPDKSGLPSDRFSAERTGGSVSTLTIQRTQQEDSAVYLCASSLPSGGDRSYNEQFFGPGTRLTVL.

This clonotype was seen a handful of times. The V call is TRBV15, the J call TRBJ2-5; no clear D. The CDR3 consists of 14 residues. Germline CDR1 reads LNHNV; CDR2 reads YYDKDF (reference sequence). Trimming removed 2 bases from V and 4 bases from J, with 11 bases in between. The CDR3 spells CATSRPIFGETQYF. The CDR3 DNA reads TGTGCCACCAGCAGACCAATTTTCGGAGAGACCCAGTACTTC.

This clonotype was picked up many times. The chain has TRBV7-2 and TRBJ1-1; TRBD1 aligns across 12 bases. The J segment lost 0 bases and the V segment lost 2 bases, leaving 10 bases of the junction unmatched. CDR1 and CDR2 (germline): SGHTA, FQGNSA. This CDR3 region has 19 residues. The CDR3 DNA follows: TGTGCCAGCAGCTTAAGGCCCCGGGACAGGGGGCGGATGAACACTGAAGCTTTCTTT. Protein: CASSLRPRDRGRMNTEAFF.

This clonotype showed up just a few times. The rearrangement uses TRBV19 and TRBJ2-1; a weak D match, TRBD1 (6 bases). This CDR3 region has 15 residues. V lost 4 bases and J lost 1, with 11 bases in between. Germline loops: CDR1 LNHDA, CDR2 SQIVND (reference sequence). The CDR3 nucleotides read TGTGCCAGTAGTAATCCAGGGGAGTCCTACAATGAGCAGTTCTTC. This codes for CASSNPGESYNEQFF.

This clonotype was recorded a few times. The rearrangement joins TRBV6-1 to TRBJ2-7, with D unresolved. CDR1 is MNHNS and CDR2 is SASEGT in the germline V gene. The CDR3 loop spans 13 amino acids. V was shortened by 2 bases and J by 3 bases, with 8 bases between the two germline ends. Here the CDR3 reads CASSESEFYEQYV. CDR3 in DNA: TGTGCCAGCAGTGAATCAGAATTCTACGAGCAGTACGTC.

The rearrangement joins TRBV19 to TRBJ1-5; TRBD1 matches 7 bases. With 6 bases clipped from V and 4 bases from J, the junction kept 9 bases outside the gene matches. The germline V gene encodes CDR1 LNHDA and CDR2 SQIVND (reference sequence). The CDR3 is 15 residues long. Here the CDR3 DNA reads TGTGCCAGTAGGGGTGGGGACAGAAGTAATCAGCCCCAGCATTTT. It is translated as CASRGGDRSNQPQHF.

This chain links TRBV15 with TRBJ2-2; TRBD1 agrees at 7 bases. The CDR3 extends over 15 amino acids. Germline CDR1 and CDR2: LNHNV and YYDKDF (reference sequence). The trim removed 0 bases at V and 4 bases at J, leaving 2 bases unmatched. The CDR3 coding sequence is TGTGCCACCAGCAGAGATAAGGGGGCCACCGGGGAGCTGTTTTTT. Translating it yields CATSRDKGATGELFF.

This clonotype was counted only a few times. The rearrangement uses TRBV12-3 or TRBV12-4 and TRBJ2-3, with D uncertain. This CDR3 comprises 13 residues. V lost 3 bases, J lost 4 bases, and 8 bases lay in between. CDR3: CASSFLLADTQYF. DNA of the CDR3: TGTGCCAGCAGTTTCTTGTTAGCAGATACGCAGTATTTT.

This sequence joins TRBV19 and TRBJ2-2; D gene ambiguous. The V gene lost 7 bases and the J gene lost 0 bases, with 15 bases spanning the gap. Per the germline V gene, CDR1 is LNHDA and CDR2 is SQIVND (reference sequence). CDR3 size: 16 residues. CDR3: CASTPVGSPNTGELFF. The CDR3 nucleotides read TGTGCCAGTACCCCCGTGGGTTCCCCGAACACCGGGGAGCTGTTTTTT.

Only a few counts were recorded for this clonotype. The chain is built from TRBV12-3 or TRBV12-4 and TRBJ1-1; unclear D gene. V was pared by 3 bases and J by 11 bases, with 13 bases between. This CDR3 has 12 residues. CDR3 bases: TGTGCCAGCAGTTTCGAAGCGGTGGAGGCTTTCTTT. Protein: CASSFEAVEAFF.